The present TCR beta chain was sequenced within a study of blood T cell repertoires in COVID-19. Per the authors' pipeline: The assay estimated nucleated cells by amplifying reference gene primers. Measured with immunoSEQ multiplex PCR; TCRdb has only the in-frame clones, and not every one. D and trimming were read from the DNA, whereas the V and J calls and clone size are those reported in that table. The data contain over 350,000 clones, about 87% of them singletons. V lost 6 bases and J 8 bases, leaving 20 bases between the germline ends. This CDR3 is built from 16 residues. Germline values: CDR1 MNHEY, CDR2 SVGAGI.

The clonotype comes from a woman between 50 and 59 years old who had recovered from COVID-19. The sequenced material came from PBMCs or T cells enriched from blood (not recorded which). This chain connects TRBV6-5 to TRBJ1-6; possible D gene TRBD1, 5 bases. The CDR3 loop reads CASSYQLQGADSPLHF. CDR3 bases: TGTGCCAGCAGCTACCAGCTGCAGGGTGCGGATTCACCCCTCCACTTT.